This T cell receptor beta chain was sequenced in a study of cytomegalovirus exposure and HLA in healthy donors. Looking at the study overall: An analysis done earlier identified about 100 million unique TCR beta sequences from about 179 million T cells. Study-level findings and limits: A later analysis showed HLA-associated TCR beta chains outstripping equally common others in clonal expansion. Most TCR sequences proved rare, with some public TCRs found in many donors. 16,951 TCR beta sequences were associated with HLA alleles at 0.05 false discovery rate in a later analysis.

13 Jbeta primers and 60 Vbeta primers were used for the PCR. Repertoires were generated with immunoSEQ multiplex PCR, while TCRdb's copy carries only in-frame clones and drops some. The sample consists of some 180,000 clones, roughly 77% of them appearing once. This clone was observed a single time. Its cognate antigen is unknown. Germline-derived CDR1 and CDR2 are ENHRY and SYGVKD. V lost 6 bases and J lost 4; bases outside the gene matches: 5. This CDR3 region has 15 residues. Sequenced material: PBMCs. The J gene is TRBJ2-3, the V gene TRBV10-3, with 12 bases fitting TRBD1. The clonotype originates from a woman under 40 in good health and CMV-seropositive. The CDR3 spells CAISSGQGAADTQYF. CDR3 sequence (DNA): TGTGCCATCAGCTCGGGACAGGGGGCGGCAGATACGCAGTATTTT.